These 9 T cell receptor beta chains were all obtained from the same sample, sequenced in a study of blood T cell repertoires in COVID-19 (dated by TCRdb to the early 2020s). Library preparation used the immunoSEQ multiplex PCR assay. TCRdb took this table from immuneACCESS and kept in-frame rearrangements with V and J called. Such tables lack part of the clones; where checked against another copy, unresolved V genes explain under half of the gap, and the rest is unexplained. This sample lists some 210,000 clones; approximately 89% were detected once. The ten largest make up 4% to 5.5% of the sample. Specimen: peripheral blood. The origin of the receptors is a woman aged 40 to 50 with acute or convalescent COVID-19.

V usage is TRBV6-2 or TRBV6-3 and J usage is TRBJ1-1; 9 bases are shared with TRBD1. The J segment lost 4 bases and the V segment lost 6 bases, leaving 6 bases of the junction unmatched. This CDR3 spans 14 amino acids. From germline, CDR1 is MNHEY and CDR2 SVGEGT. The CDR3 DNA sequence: TGTGCCAGCAGCGACAGGGGGTCTGGCACTGAAGCTTTCTTT. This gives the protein CASSDRGSGTEAFF.

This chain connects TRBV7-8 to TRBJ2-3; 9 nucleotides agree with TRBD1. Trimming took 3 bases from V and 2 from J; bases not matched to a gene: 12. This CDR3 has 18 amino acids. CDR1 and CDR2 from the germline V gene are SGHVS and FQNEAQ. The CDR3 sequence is CASSFRTGTGYDTDTQYF. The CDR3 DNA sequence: TGTGCCAGCAGCTTCCGCACCGGGACAGGGTATGACACAGATACGCAGTATTTT.

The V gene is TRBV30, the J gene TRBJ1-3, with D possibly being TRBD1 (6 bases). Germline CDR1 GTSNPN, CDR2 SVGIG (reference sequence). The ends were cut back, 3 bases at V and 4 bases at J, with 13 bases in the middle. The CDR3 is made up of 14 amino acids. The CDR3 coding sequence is TGTGCCTGGAGAGGGGGGGGATCGGGAAACACCATATATTTT. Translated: CAWRGGGSGNTIYF.

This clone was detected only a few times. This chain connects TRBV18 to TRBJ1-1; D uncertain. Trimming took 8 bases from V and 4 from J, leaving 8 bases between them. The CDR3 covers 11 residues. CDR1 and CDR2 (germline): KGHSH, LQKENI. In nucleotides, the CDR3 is TGTGCCAGCGTCTACCTCACTGAAGCTTTCTTT. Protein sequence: CASVYLTEAFF.

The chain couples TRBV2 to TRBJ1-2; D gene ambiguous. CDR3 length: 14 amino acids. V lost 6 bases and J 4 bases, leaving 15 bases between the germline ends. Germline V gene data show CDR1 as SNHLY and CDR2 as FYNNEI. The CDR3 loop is CASRLAAESYGYTF. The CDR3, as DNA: TGTGCCAGCAGGCTAGCGGCCGAGTCCTATGGCTACACCTTC.

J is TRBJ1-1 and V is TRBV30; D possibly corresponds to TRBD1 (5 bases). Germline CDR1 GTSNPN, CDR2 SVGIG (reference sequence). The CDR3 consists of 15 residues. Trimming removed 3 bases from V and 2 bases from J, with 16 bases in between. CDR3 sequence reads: CAWRTPGLKNTEAFF. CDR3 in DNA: TGTGCCTGGAGAACGCCGGGACTCAAAAACACTGAAGCTTTCTTT.

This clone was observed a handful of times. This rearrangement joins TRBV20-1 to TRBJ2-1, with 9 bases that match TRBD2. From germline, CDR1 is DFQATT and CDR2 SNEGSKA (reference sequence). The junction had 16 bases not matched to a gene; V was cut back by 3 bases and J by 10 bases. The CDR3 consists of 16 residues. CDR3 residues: CSASGIERGAAGEQFF. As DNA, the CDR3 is TGCAGTGCTAGTGGTATCGAGCGGGGGGCCGCAGGGGAGCAGTTCTTC.

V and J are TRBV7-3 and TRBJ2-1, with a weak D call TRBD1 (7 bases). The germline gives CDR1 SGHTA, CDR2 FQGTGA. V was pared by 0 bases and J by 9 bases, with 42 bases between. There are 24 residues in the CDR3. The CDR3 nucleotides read TGTGCCAGCAGCTTAACAGGAACACGACGAACGACAGGGACTCCCCCATACTCTCGCAGTGAGCAGTTCTTC. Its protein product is CASSLTGTRRTTGTPPYSRSEQFF.

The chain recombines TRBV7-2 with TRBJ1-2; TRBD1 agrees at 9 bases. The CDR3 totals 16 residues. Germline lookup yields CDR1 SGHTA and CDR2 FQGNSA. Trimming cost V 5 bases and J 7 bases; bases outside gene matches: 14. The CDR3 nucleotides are TGTGCCAGCAGCCCTGGGGGACAGGGACGGGGAGGTGGCTACACCTTC. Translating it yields CASSPGGQGRGGGYTF. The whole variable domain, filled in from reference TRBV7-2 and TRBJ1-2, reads GAGVSQSPSNKVTEKGKDVELRCDPISGHTALYWYRQSLGQGLEFLIYFQGNSAPDKSGLPSDRFSAERTGGSVSTLTIQRTQQEDSAVYLCASSPGGQGRGGGYTFGSGTRLTVV.